Following are 29 T cell receptor beta chains from one sample sequenced in a study of T cell repertoires in cytomegalovirus infection. Via MiXCR, TCRdb re-called the reads, giving one row per CDR3 protein. The sample lists around 240,000 distinct CDR3 sequences; about 23% were seen once. Source material: CD8+ T cells from PBMCs. These receptors all stem from a human donor in good health (CMV status not recorded). Some clones in this sample may be carry-over from other donors' samples.

The sample holds a few counts of this clonotype. V gene TRBV7-6 combines with J gene TRBJ2-1; 9 positions agree with TRBD2. The V segment lost 5 bases and the J segment 3 bases; nucleotides outside the gene matches: 11. The CDR3 is 17 amino acids. The germline V gene encodes CDR1 SGHVS and CDR2 FNYEAQ. CDR3: CASSPRERGVYYNEQFF. For the CDR3, the DNA is TGTGCCAGCAGCCCGAGGGAGCGGGGGGTATACTACAATGAGCAGTTCTTC.

This clonotype has only a few counts. The J gene is TRBJ2-1, the V gene TRBV25-1, with 7 bases matching TRBD1. CDR1 is MGHDK, CDR2 SYGVNS, per germline. This CDR3 contains 14 residues. The V and J ends lost 6 bases and 4 bases, in that order; junction bases with no gene match: 6. The CDR3 loop is CASSAPQGYNEQFF. DNA for the CDR3: TGTGCCAGCAGCGCGCCACAGGGGTACAATGAGCAGTTCTTC.

This clonotype was seen repeatedly, ten times or more. The chain's CDR3 is CATRTSGSTDTQYF. DNA of the CDR3: TGTGCCACCCGGACTAGCGGGAGCACAGATACGCAGTATTTT. The chain has TRBV10-3 and TRBJ2-3; 11 bases are a match to TRBD2. The CDR3 totals 14 residues. With 10 bases clipped from V and 0 bases from J, the junction kept 3 bases outside the gene matches. CDR1 and CDR2 (germline): ENHRY, SYGVKD.

The chain combines TRBV7-2 with TRBJ2-7, with D hard to call. The germline V and J ends were trimmed by 2 bases and 2 bases, with 10 bases remaining between them. CDR3 size: 14 residues. Germline assignment: CDR1 SGHTA and CDR2 FQGNSA. The CDR3 DNA reads TGTGCCAGCAGCTTAAGAGACACAGCCTACGAGCAGTACTTC. Translating it yields CASSLRDTAYEQYF.

This clonotype was seen repeatedly, ten times or more. The chain has TRBV7-2 and TRBJ2-5; D ambiguous. Trimming cost V 1 base and J 0 bases, with 3 bases left between them. The germline CDR1 and CDR2 sequences are SGHTA and FQGNSA. The CDR3 extends over 13 amino acids. CDR3 DNA: TGTGCCAGCAGCTTAGGAGACCAAGAGACCCAGTACTTC. The encoded protein is CASSLGDQETQYF.

The chain couples TRBV28 to TRBJ1-3, with TRBD1 as a possible D gene (5 bases). The CDR3 is made up of 16 amino acids. CDR1 and CDR2 (germline): MDHEN, SYDVKM. The germline V and J ends were trimmed by 6 bases and 2 bases, with 17 bases remaining between them. This chain's CDR3 is CASRPLTGTAGNTIYF. In DNA form, the CDR3 reads TGTGCCAGCAGACCTCTTACCGGGACGGCTGGAAACACCATATATTTT.

This clonotype appeared a few times. The V gene is TRBV6-1, the J gene TRBJ2-3; no clear D gene. CDR1 MNHNS and CDR2 SASEGT come from the germline V gene. CDR3 size: 12 residues. Trimming shortened V by 2 bases and J by 4 bases, and 4 bases separated the two germline ends. CDR3: CASSELADTQYF. CDR3 sequence (DNA): TGTGCCAGCAGTGAACTGGCAGATACGCAGTATTTT.

The chain joins TRBV7-3 to TRBJ2-1; 12 nucleotides match TRBD2. Unmatched junction bases numbered 7, after V lost 5 bases and J lost 5 bases. CDR1 and CDR2 from the germline V gene are SGHTA and FQGTGA. CDR3 length: 16 residues. The CDR3 sequence: CASSLTLAGGHNEQFF. In DNA form, the CDR3 reads TGTGCCAGCAGCCTCACACTAGCGGGGGGCCACAATGAGCAGTTCTTC.

The chain uses TRBV27 and TRBJ2-1, with a weak D call TRBD1 (5 bases). Trimming took 4 bases from V and 8 from J, leaving 6 bases between them. The germline V gene has CDR1 MNHEY and CDR2 SMNVEV (reference sequence). The CDR3 has 11 residues. The CDR3 protein is CASSSRDEQFF. The CDR3 DNA reads TGTGCCAGCAGTTCCAGGGATGAGCAGTTCTTC.

The count of this clonotype is one. The V call is TRBV27, the J call TRBJ1-2; 7 positions match TRBD1. Trimming removed 6 bases from V and 2 bases from J; junction bases left unmatched: 6. Germline V gene lookup returns CDR1 MNHEY and CDR2 SMNVEV (reference sequence). This CDR3 region has 14 residues. For the CDR3, the DNA is TGTGCCAGCAGCGCGGACAGGAAGAACTATGGCTACACCTTC. This codes for CASSADRKNYGYTF.

Regarding this clonotype: It may be a read error: a sequence one base away is much more abundant. V is TRBV6-1 and J is TRBJ2-1, with 8 bases fitting TRBD2. Germline lookup yields CDR1 MNHNS and CDR2 SASEGT. The CDR3 spans 14 residues. CDR3 DNA sequence: TGTGCCAGCACCCCCCTAGCGGGTTTAAATGAGCAGCTCTTC. Translated: CASTPLAGLNEQLF.

The rearrangement links TRBV28 to TRBJ2-3; unclear D gene. Trimming stripped 2 bases from V and 2 bases from J, with 11 bases between. This CDR3 spans 15 amino acids. Germline loops: CDR1 MDHEN, CDR2 SYDVKM. The CDR3 DNA reads TGTGCCAGCAGTTTACCCCCCACAGTCACAGATACGCAGTATTTT. It translates to CASSLPPTVTDTQYF.

This clonotype has at least ten counts. The chain joins TRBV7-2 to TRBJ2-1; perhaps TRBD2 as D (5 bases). CDR3 length equals 13 residues. Germline V gene data show CDR1 as SGHTA and CDR2 as FQGNSA. V lost 4 bases to trimming and J lost 5 bases, with 9 bases between them. The CDR3 DNA is TGTGCCAGCAGCTCGGACTTCCACAATGAGCAGTTCTTC. Residues: CASSSDFHNEQFF.

This clonotype was seen more than once but under ten times. The V call is TRBV5-6, the J call TRBJ2-7; D possibly corresponds to TRBD1 (5 bases). V was trimmed by 6 bases and J by 1 base, leaving 11 bases between them. Per the germline V gene, CDR1 is SGHDT and CDR2 is YYEEEE. The CDR3 runs 13 residues. This CDR3 is CASNRSSSYEQYF. The CDR3 region has the DNA TGTGCCAGCAACAGGAGTAGTTCCTACGAGCAGTACTTC.

A few counts support this clonotype. The CDR3 protein is CASSPRGGGTGELFF. DNA of the CDR3: TGTGCCAGCAGCCCTAGAGGCGGGGGAACCGGGGAGCTGTTTTTT. This chain uses TRBV7-6 with TRBJ2-2; TRBD2 agrees at 7 bases. The CDR3 is 15 amino acids. The germline V gene encodes CDR1 SGHVS and CDR2 FNYEAQ. Trimming at V came to 5 bases and at J to 5 bases, leaving 8 bases not matched to a gene.

This chain uses TRBV24-1 with TRBJ2-3; 11 bases match TRBD1. This CDR3 comprises 16 residues. Germline-derived CDR1 and CDR2 are KGHDR and SFDVKD. V was clipped by 9 bases and J by 0 bases; unmatched bases: 7. CDR3 sequence: CATGSGTGGSTDTQYF. The CDR3 nucleotides are TGTGCCACCGGATCCGGGACAGGGGGAAGCACAGATACGCAGTATTTT.

This clonotype appeared a few times. This CDR3 is CASSLNVYEQYF. CDR3 nucleotides: TGTGCCAGCAGTTTGAACGTCTACGAGCAGTACTTC. The V gene is TRBV25-1, the J gene TRBJ2-7; D uncertain. Germline CDR1 and CDR2: MGHDK and SYGVNS. The V end was cut by 5 bases, the J end by 3 bases, with 8 bases between. The CDR3 length is 12 residues.

This rearrangement joins TRBV29-1 to TRBJ1-1, with D uncertain. The CDR3 length is 13 residues. Per the germline V gene, CDR1 is SQVTM and CDR2 is ANQGSEA. V was shortened by 1 base and J by 0 bases, with 6 bases between the two germline ends. The CDR3 sequence: CSVEARVNTEAFF. The CDR3 nucleotides are TGCAGCGTTGAAGCTAGGGTGAACACTGAAGCTTTCTTT.

The chain links TRBV19 to TRBJ1-5; no clear D. This CDR3 has 17 residues. Per germline, CDR1 LNHDA and CDR2 SQIVND (reference sequence). V shed 5 bases and J shed 7 bases, with 24 bases lying between them. CDR3 protein: CASSPDGRVRGKQPQHF. The CDR3 bases are TGTGCCAGTAGTCCTGACGGAAGGGTTCGAGGAAAACAGCCCCAGCATTTT.

This clonotype turned up a few times. The rearrangement uses TRBV2 and TRBJ1-3; 7 bases line up with TRBD1. V trimming: 6 bases; J trimming: 4 bases; junction bases outside the gene matches: 9. The CDR3 covers 15 residues. Germline V gene sequence: CDR1 SNHLY, CDR2 FYNNEI. The CDR3 sequence: CASRETGMFGNTIYF. The CDR3 DNA sequence: TGTGCCAGCAGGGAGACAGGGATGTTCGGAAACACCATATATTTT.

This rearrangement joins TRBV12-3 or TRBV12-4 to TRBJ2-7; tentative D call: TRBD2 (7 bases). V was trimmed by 0 bases and J by 13 bases, leaving 16 bases between them. The CDR3 length is 13 residues. The CDR3 loop is CASSLAGGQGPYF. CDR3 DNA: TGTGCCAGCAGTTTAGCGGGGGGGCAGGGGCCATACTTC.

This clonotype was found a few times. The rearrangement joins TRBV27 to TRBJ2-7; D is perhaps TRBD2 (5 bases). The CDR3 runs to 14 residues. CDR1 is MNHEY and CDR2 is SMNVEV in the germline V gene (reference sequence). V was trimmed by 3 bases and J by 1 base, leaving 10 bases between them. The CDR3 bases are TGTGCCAGCAGTTTTTACGGGATTTCCTACGAGCAGTACTTC. This encodes CASSFYGISYEQYF.

This clonotype was found a few times. The rearrangement uses TRBV7-9 and TRBJ1-1; D may be TRBD1 (6 bases). The ends were cut back, 8 bases at V and 4 bases at J, with 14 bases in the middle. The CDR3 is 13 amino acids. From germline, CDR1 is SEHNR and CDR2 FQNEAQ (reference sequence). CDR3 region: CASQQGFGTEAFF. CDR3 in DNA: TGTGCCAGCCAGCAGGGGTTCGGCACTGAAGCTTTCTTT.

The chain joins TRBV20-1 to TRBJ2-1; D uncertain. Germline assignment: CDR1 DFQATT and CDR2 SNEGSKA (reference sequence). The CDR3 has 9 residues. CDR3 DNA sequence: TGCACCCCAATCCATGAGCAGTTCTTC. It yields the protein CTPIHEQFF.

The sample holds a few counts of this clonotype. The chain employs TRBV7-2 and TRBJ2-3, with D perhaps being TRBD1 or TRBD2 (6 bases each). CDR1 is SGHTA, CDR2 FQGNSA, per germline. V lost 2 bases and J 1 base, leaving 10 bases between the germline ends. The CDR3 consists of 15 residues. The CDR3 sequence is CASSLFRGRTDTQYF. The CDR3 DNA follows: TGTGCCAGCAGCTTATTCCGGGGGCGCACAGATACGCAGTATTTT.

In its sample, this clonotype was seen a few times. This chain links TRBV12-3 or TRBV12-4 with TRBJ2-1; D gene unclear. CDR3 length equals 16 residues. V was shortened by 6 bases and J by 5 bases, with 20 bases between the two germline ends. The CDR3 reads CASSPTNPPLHNEQFF. The CDR3 region has the DNA TGTGCCAGCAGCCCGACCAACCCCCCGCTACACAATGAGCAGTTCTTC.

This clonotype was picked up a small number of times. V is TRBV10-3 and J is TRBJ2-1, with 10 bases lining up with TRBD1. From germline, CDR1 is ENHRY and CDR2 SYGVKD. Trimming cost V 3 bases and J 8 bases; bases outside gene matches: 7. There are 15 residues in the CDR3. CDR3 DNA: TGTGCCATCAGTGAATGGGACAGGGGTGGAGATGAGCAGTTCTTC. Protein: CAISEWDRGGDEQFF.

This clonotype has a handful of counts. The rearrangement links TRBV5-5 to TRBJ1-1; D unresolved. Germline CDR1 and CDR2: SGHKS and YYEKEE (reference sequence). The CDR3 sequence is 11 residues long. The germline V and J ends were trimmed by 2 bases and 11 bases, with 10 bases remaining between them. The CDR3 reads CASSFGMVAFF. CDR3 nucleotides: TGTGCCAGCAGCTTCGGGATGGTGGCTTTCTTT.

The chain couples TRBV29-1 to TRBJ1-2, with a tentative D call TRBD1 (6 bases). Trimming stripped 3 bases from V and 4 bases from J, with 9 bases between. There are 12 residues in the CDR3. Per the germline V gene, CDR1 is SQVTM and CDR2 is ANQGSEA. The CDR3 region has the DNA TGCAGCGTTGAGGACAGTCTCTATGGCTACACCTTC. The encoded protein is CSVEDSLYGYTF.